The 19 T cell receptor beta chains given below trace back to one sample, sequenced in a study of Ad26.COV2.S vaccination and SARS-CoV-2 variants (dated by TCRdb to about 2021). Libraries were built with the immunoSEQ multiplex PCR assay. Sourced from immuneACCESS, this table was stored by TCRdb with only in-frame sequences that have V and J called. A share of the clones is absent; for the studies checked, an unresolved V gene accounts for under half, and the remainder has no known explanation. The table for this sample lists around 350,000 clones; approximately 84% of them were counted only once. 2.5% to 3.5% of the sample belongs to the ten largest clones. Per the publication, the treatment or condition label means: some 19 received Ad26.COV2.S at low or high dose, single or two shots; about 5 received placebo; per-sample allocation not given. Repertoires of vaccine and placebo recipients were sequenced from samples taken on day 63 after the first injection.

Sequences were derived from peripheral blood, sampled in a trial of Ad26.COV2.S vaccine versus placebo. Receptor source: a person aged 18-60 years who received the Ad26.COV2.S COVID-19 vaccine or a placebo.

The V call is TRBV5-1, the J call TRBJ2-1; TRBD1 matches 9 bases. CDR1 SGHRS and CDR2 YFSETQ come from the germline V gene. The CDR3 loop spans 13 amino acids. The J segment lost 4 bases and the V segment lost 7 bases, leaving 3 bases of the junction unmatched. This CDR3 reads CASRDRVYNEQFF. The CDR3 DNA reads TGCGCCAGCCGGGACAGGGTATACAATGAGCAGTTCTTC.

V gene TRBV28 combines with J gene TRBJ2-3; weak D call: TRBD1 (5 bases). V lost 6 bases and J 0 bases, leaving 7 bases between the germline ends. The length of the CDR3 is 13 residues. Germline CDR1 is MDHEN and CDR2 is SYDVKM. CDR3 in DNA: TGTGCCAGCAGGCCAGGGAGCACAGATACGCAGTATTTT. Its translation: CASRPGSTDTQYF.

The chain uses TRBV6-5 and TRBJ2-2; D is perhaps TRBD2 (5 bases). Germline-derived CDR1 and CDR2 are MNHEY and SVGAGI. The CDR3 length is 15 residues. Trimming cost V 6 bases and J 1 base, with 12 bases left between them. The CDR3 loop is CASRQSRGNTGELFF. The CDR3 DNA follows: TGTGCCAGCAGACAATCTCGGGGGAACACCGGGGAGCTGTTTTTT.

The V gene is TRBV5-1, the J gene TRBJ2-5; the match to TRBD1 covers 8 bases. CDR1 is SGHRS and CDR2 is YFSETQ in the germline V gene. The CDR3 runs 14 residues. Trimming took 4 bases from V and 3 from J; bases not matched to a gene: 5. CDR3 sequence: CASSRTGSKETQYF. The CDR3 bases are TGCGCCAGCAGCCGGACAGGGTCTAAAGAGACCCAGTACTTC.

The J gene is TRBJ2-1, the V gene TRBV29-1; 8 nucleotides align to TRBD1. Looked up from germline, CDR1 is SQVTM and CDR2 is ANQGSEA. The CDR3 consists of 16 residues. V shed 6 bases, J shed 6 bases, and the junction held 16 bases outside the gene matches. The CDR3 loop is CSVRTSGTGGGNEQFF. In nucleotides, the CDR3 is TGCAGCGTGCGAACCTCGGGGACAGGTGGGGGCAATGAGCAGTTCTTC.

This chain connects TRBV7-9 to TRBJ2-1, with D possibly matching TRBD1 (5 bases). Trimming pared 1 base from V and 4 bases from J, leaving 14 bases between. The CDR3 is 16 residues long. CDR1 is SEHNR, CDR2 FQNEAQ, per germline (reference sequence). DNA of the CDR3: TGTGCCAGCAGCTTAGGTGGGGCAGGGCCATACAATGAGCAGTTCTTC. It translates to CASSLGGAGPYNEQFF. Complete variable domain (other parts from reference TRBV7-9 and TRBJ2-1): DTGVSQNPRHKITKRGQNVTFRCDPISEHNRLYWYRQTLGQGPEFLTYFQNEAQLEKSRLLSDRFSAERPKGSFSTLEIQRTEQGDSAMYLCASSLGGAGPYNEQFFGPGTRLTVL.

CDR3 DNA: TGTGCCAGCACCCAGTCCCTCTCTGGAAACACCATATATTTT. Amino acids: CASTQSLSGNTIYF. The chain links TRBV3-1 (or the pseudogene TRBV3-2) to TRBJ1-3; D call uncertain. Germline V gives CDR1 LGHDT, CDR2 YNNKEL (reference sequence). V lost 7 bases, J lost 0 bases, and 10 bases lay in between. The CDR3 length is 14 residues.

The V call is TRBV28, the J call TRBJ2-5; a possible D gene is TRBD2 (7 bases). V lost 11 bases and J lost 6, with 22 bases in between. This CDR3 contains 14 residues. The germline gives CDR1 MDHEN, CDR2 SYDVKM. CDR3 amino acids: CASGGQGIAKTQYF. CDR3 nucleotide sequence: TGTGCCTCCGGGGGGCAGGGAATCGCGAAGACCCAGTACTTC.

This CDR3 is CASSMRPQVRAEAFF. For the CDR3, the DNA is TGTGCCAGTAGTATGCGGCCACAGGTTCGCGCTGAAGCTTTCTTT. The chain links TRBV19 to TRBJ1-1, with TRBD1 as a possible D gene (5 bases). This CDR3 is built from 15 residues. Trimming took off 3 bases at V and 6 bases at J, with 17 bases between the two ends. Per germline, CDR1 LNHDA and CDR2 SQIVND (reference sequence). The variable domain in full, completed from reference TRBV19 and TRBJ1-1, reads DGGITQSPKYLFRKEGQNVTLSCEQNLNHDAMYWYRQDPGQGLRLIYYSQIVNDFQKGDIAEGYSVSREKKESFPLTVTSAQKNPTAFYLCASSMRPQVRAEAFFGQGTRLTVV.

The chain is built from TRBV4-3 and TRBJ1-2; no clear D gene. Trimming stripped 1 base from V and 1 base from J, with 13 bases between. The CDR3 has 16 amino acids. The V gene's germline CDR1 is LGHNA and CDR2 YSLEER. CDR3 residues: CASSQGLPGVNYGYTF. As DNA, the CDR3 is TGCGCCAGCAGCCAAGGCCTCCCTGGGGTTAACTATGGCTACACCTTC.

At least ten counts were recorded for this clone. The chain carries TRBV4-3 and TRBJ2-1; D is unresolved. Germline loops: CDR1 LGHNA, CDR2 YSLEER. Trimming stripped 3 bases from V and 9 bases from J, with 12 bases between. This CDR3 region has 13 residues. DNA of the CDR3: TGCGCCAGCAGCCACGACACTTATAGTGAGCAGTTCTTC. Translation gives CASSHDTYSEQFF.

V gene TRBV5-1 combines with J gene TRBJ2-5, with D unresolved. Germline lookup yields CDR1 SGHRS and CDR2 YFSETQ. The CDR3 length is 13 residues. V was shortened by 0 bases and J by 2 bases, with 5 bases between the two germline ends. The CDR3 coding sequence is TGCGCCAGCAGCTTGGGAAAACAAGAGACCCAGTACTTC. Its translation is CASSLGKQETQYF. Complete variable domain (other parts from reference TRBV5-1 and TRBJ2-5): KAGVTQTPRYLIKTRGQQVTLSCSPISGHRSVSWYQQTPGQGLQFLFEYFSETQRNKGNFPGRFSGRQFSNSRSEMNVSTLELGDSALYLCASSLGKQETQYFGPGTRLLVL.

The V and J genes are TRBV7-2 and TRBJ1-1; a weak D match, TRBD1 (5 bases). The V end lost 1 base, the J end lost 5 bases, and 14 bases lay between the germline ends. This CDR3 is 15 amino acids long. Germline lookup yields CDR1 SGHTA and CDR2 FQGNSA. The CDR3 sequence is CASSLVQGRGTEAFF. CDR3 bases: TGTGCCAGCAGCTTAGTTCAGGGCCGGGGGACTGAAGCTTTCTTT. Combining the CDR3 with reference TRBV7-2 and TRBJ1-1 gives the whole variable domain GAGVSQSPSNKVTEKGKDVELRCDPISGHTALYWYRQSLGQGLEFLIYFQGNSAPDKSGLPSDRFSAERTGGSVSTLTIQRTQQEDSAVYLCASSLVQGRGTEAFFGQGTRLTVV.

This clone was seen just once. The chain joins TRBV7-2 to TRBJ2-3, with 12 bases matching TRBD2. V shed 2 bases, J shed 5 bases, and the junction held 8 bases outside the gene matches. The CDR3 is 17 residues long. CDR1 and CDR2 from the germline V gene are SGHTA and FQGNSA. CDR3 nucleotide sequence: TGTGCCAGCAGCTTAAGGGCTAGCGGGGGGGCGGTAGATACGCAGTATTTT. It codes for CASSLRASGGAVDTQYF. The complete variable domain, with remaining parts taken from reference TRBV7-2 and TRBJ2-3, reads GAGVSQSPSNKVTEKGKDVELRCDPISGHTALYWYRQSLGQGLEFLIYFQGNSAPDKSGLPSDRFSAERTGGSVSTLTIQRTQQEDSAVYLCASSLRASGGAVDTQYFGPGTRLTVL.

The rearrangement uses TRBV5-5 and TRBJ1-2; 7 bases align to TRBD1. The CDR3 loop spans 13 amino acids. J gave up 4 bases and V 3 bases, and 3 bases lay outside the gene matches. Germline CDR1 is SGHKS and CDR2 is YYEKEE (reference sequence). Written as DNA, the CDR3 is TGTGCCAGCAGCTCAGGGGGATTCTATGGCTACACCTTC. Protein sequence: CASSSGGFYGYTF.

This chain links TRBV7-9 with TRBJ2-7, with D possibly matching TRBD1 (6 bases). This CDR3 is built from 15 residues. The V end was cut by 5 bases, the J end by 0 bases, with 14 bases between. The germline V gene encodes CDR1 SEHNR and CDR2 FQNEAQ (reference sequence). This CDR3 is CASSPYRAFSYEQYF. In nucleotides, the CDR3 is TGTGCCAGCAGCCCCTACAGGGCCTTCTCCTACGAGCAGTACTTC. The full variable domain, completed using reference TRBV7-9 and TRBJ2-7, is DTGVSQNPRHKITKRGQNVTFRCDPISEHNRLYWYRQTLGQGPEFLTYFQNEAQLEKSRLLSDRFSAERPKGSFSTLEIQRTEQGDSAMYLCASSPYRAFSYEQYFGPGTRLTVT.

This clone was picked up one time. The chain employs TRBV30 and TRBJ2-7; D is possibly TRBD2 (5 bases). Per germline, CDR1 GTSNPN and CDR2 SVGIG (reference sequence). The CDR3 loop spans 14 amino acids. V lost 0 bases and J lost 0, with 9 bases in between. The CDR3 nucleotides are TGTGCCTGGAGTGTAGGTAGCGACTCCTACGAGCAGTACTTC. Its protein product is CAWSVGSDSYEQYF.

This clone was observed a few times. The V call is TRBV2, the J call TRBJ1-2; D is perhaps TRBD1 (5 bases). CDR3 size: 14 residues. Germline CDR1 SNHLY, CDR2 FYNNEI. The V end lost 6 bases, the J end lost 8 bases, and 19 bases lay between the germline ends. This CDR3 reads CASRDSRDIKGYTF. CDR3 DNA sequence: TGTGCCAGCAGAGACTCCAGGGATATCAAGGGCTACACCTTC.

The chain combines TRBV11-3 with TRBJ2-3, with D perhaps assigned TRBD1 or TRBD2 (6 bases each). The CDR3 totals 15 residues. Trimming left V 4 bases short and J 6 bases short, with 17 bases between. In germline, CDR1 is SGHNT, CDR2 YENEEA. As DNA, the CDR3 is TGTGCCAGCAGCTCGAGGGGGGTAGGTTGGGATACGCAGTATTTT. Translating gives CASSSRGVGWDTQYF.